These 20 T cell receptor beta chains share one sample of origin, sequenced in a study of CD8 T cells in Susac syndrome. After extraction with the RNeasy kit, roughly 0.45 to 1 ug of the RNA was reverse transcribed using random hexamers. MiXCR, run by TCRdb on the immunoSEQ multiplex PCR reads, gives a single entry per CDR3 protein. The repertoire holds 180,000 or so distinct CDR3 sequences, approximately 94% seen once, with 0.1% in the top ten. Sequencing input: CD4+ T cells from PBMCs. The receptors stem from a human donor in good health.

V usage is TRBV28 and J usage is TRBJ2-5; tentatively, D is TRBD1 (5 bases). Germline loops: CDR1 MDHEN, CDR2 SYDVKM. The CDR3 contains 13 residues. Trimming stripped 3 bases from V and 5 bases from J, with 10 bases between. CDR3 DNA sequence: TGTGCCAGCAGTTTGGCAGGGCGGGAGACCCAGTACTTC. It translates to CASSLAGRETQYF.

V and J are TRBV4-3 and TRBJ2-1; D is undetermined. The CDR3 runs to 13 residues. Trimming shortened V by 3 bases and J by 6 bases, and 9 bases separated the two germline ends. Looked up from germline, CDR1 is LGHNA and CDR2 is YSLEER. The CDR3, as DNA: TGCGCCAGCAGCCAGATTCCATCCAATGAGCAGTTCTTC. This gives the protein CASSQIPSNEQFF.

CDR3: CASSARGIAGEQYF. DNA for the CDR3: TGTGCCAGCAGTGCGCGGGGGATAGCGGGCGAGCAGTACTTC. The rearrangement links TRBV12-3 or TRBV12-4 to TRBJ2-7; 7 nucleotides align to TRBD2. The ends lost 5 bases at V and 6 bases at J; junction bases unmatched: 10. The CDR3 consists of 14 residues.

The V call is TRBV28, the J call TRBJ2-4; D remains unclear. V lost 2 bases and J lost 6, with 8 bases in between. The CDR3 is 13 amino acids. Germline V lookup: CDR1 MDHEN, CDR2 SYDVKM. The CDR3 nucleotides read TGTGCCAGCAGTTTAGGGCAGTCAAACATTCAGTACTTC. Protein product: CASSLGQSNIQYF.

This clonotype was recorded only once. The chain couples TRBV29-1 to TRBJ1-1, with D hard to call. Trimming removed 0 bases from V and 8 bases from J, with 10 bases in between. The CDR3 is 12 residues long. The germline CDR1 and CDR2 sequences are SQVTM and ANQGSEA. CDR3 sequence reads: CSVEDLGREAFF. The DNA of the CDR3 is TGCAGCGTTGAAGATCTGGGGAGAGAAGCTTTCTTT.

The CDR3 coding sequence is TGTGCCAGCAGTGACGACAGGCTCATGAACACTGAAGCTTTCTTT. It translates to CASSDDRLMNTEAFF. The J gene is TRBJ1-1, the V gene TRBV6-1; TRBD1 is a possible D gene (6 bases). Germline V gives CDR1 MNHNS, CDR2 SASEGT. V was trimmed by 3 bases and J by 0 bases, leaving 11 bases between them. The CDR3 is 15 residues long.

The genes are TRBV20-1 and TRBJ2-5; TRBD2 matches 7 bases. Germline V gene sequence: CDR1 DFQATT, CDR2 SNEGSKA (reference sequence). The CDR3 spans 13 residues. V was pared by 2 bases and J by 5 bases, with 5 bases of the junction left unmatched. The CDR3 DNA follows: TGCAGTGCTAGACAACTAGCGAGGGAGACCCAGTACTTC. This codes for CSARQLARETQYF.

The V gene is TRBV7-9, the J gene TRBJ1-1, with no clear D. The V gene lost 2 bases and the J gene lost 5 bases, with 9 bases spanning the gap. Germline assignment: CDR1 SEHNR and CDR2 FQNEAQ (reference sequence). The CDR3 has 13 amino acids. This chain's CDR3 is CASSLLQSTEAFF. In DNA form, the CDR3 reads TGTGCCAGCAGCTTACTTCAGAGTACTGAAGCTTTCTTT.

CDR3 region: CAWSEGSGIHEQYF. CDR3 in DNA: TGTGCCTGGAGTGAAGGTAGCGGGATCCACGAGCAGTACTTC. The gene calls are TRBV30 and TRBJ2-7; 8 nucleotides agree with TRBD2. Germline loops: CDR1 GTSNPN, CDR2 SVGIG (reference sequence). The CDR3 is 14 residues long. Trimming at V came to 1 base and at J to 5 bases, leaving 7 bases not matched to a gene. Supplemented by reference TRBV30 and TRBJ2-7, the full variable domain reads SQTIHQWPATLVQPVGSPLSLECTVEGTSNPNLYWYRQAAGRGLQLLFYSVGIGQISSEVPQNLSASRPQDRQFILSSKKLLLSDSGFYLCAWSEGSGIHEQYFGPGTRLTVT.

In this sample, this clonotype turned up once. The V call is TRBV4-3, the J call TRBJ2-3, with 7 bases identical to TRBD2. Germline CDR1 is LGHNA and CDR2 is YSLEER. V dropped 1 base and J dropped 1; count of bases not matched to a gene: 2. CDR3 size: 15 residues. CDR3 residues: CASSQGTRGTDTQYF. As DNA, the CDR3 is TGCGCCAGCAGCCAAGGGACTAGGGGCACAGATACGCAGTATTTT.

V gene TRBV18 combines with J gene TRBJ1-2, with D hard to call. V lost 3 bases, J lost 2 bases, and 10 bases lay in between. CDR3 length: 14 amino acids. Germline CDR1 reads KGHSH; CDR2 reads LQKENI. The DNA for the CDR3 is TGTGCCAGCTCACCTGCGGAAGGAAACTATGGCTACACCTTC. Amino acids: CASSPAEGNYGYTF.

This rearrangement joins TRBV6-2 or TRBV6-3 to TRBJ2-7; TRBD2 matches at 14 bases. Trimming removed 2 bases from V and 2 bases from J; junction bases left unmatched: 8. The germline gives CDR1 MNHEY, CDR2 SVGEGT. CDR3 length: 18 amino acids. The CDR3 loop is CASSYGGTSGSLPYEQYF. CDR3 nucleotide sequence: TGTGCCAGCAGTTACGGCGGGACTAGCGGGAGCCTTCCCTACGAGCAGTACTTC.

The V and J genes are TRBV6-6 and TRBJ2-1, with TRBD2 matching over 11 bases. From germline, CDR1 is MNHNY and CDR2 SVGAGI (reference sequence). The CDR3 length is 15 residues. The V segment lost 4 bases and the J segment 5 bases; nucleotides outside the gene matches: 4. CDR3: CASSLGLAVDNEQFF. In DNA, the CDR3 is TGTGCCAGCAGTTTGGGACTAGCGGTAGACAATGAGCAGTTCTTC.

The J gene is TRBJ2-1, the V gene TRBV20-1; 7 bases are a match to TRBD1. CDR3 size: 13 residues. Germline V CDR1 and CDR2: DFQATT, SNEGSKA (reference sequence). The V and J ends lost 3 bases and 6 bases, in that order; junction bases with no gene match: 5. The CDR3 bases are TGCAGTGCTAGTTTGTCAGGGGGCAATGAGCAGTTCTTC. It specifies CSASLSGGNEQFF.

The CDR3 protein is CASSLDVAGEEETQYF. The CDR3 DNA is TGCGCCAGCAGCTTGGATGTAGCGGGGGAAGAAGAGACCCAGTACTTC. The chain links TRBV5-1 to TRBJ2-5; TRBD2 matches at 9 bases. The CDR3 is 16 residues long. Losses at the gene ends were 0 bases for V and 3 bases for J; bases not matched to a gene: 6. In germline, CDR1 is SGHRS, CDR2 YFSETQ.

This chain connects TRBV5-1 to TRBJ2-7; either TRBD1 or TRBD2 may supply D (5 bases each). The CDR3 contains 15 residues. Trimming left V 2 bases short and J 2 bases short, with 14 bases between. The germline V gene encodes CDR1 SGHRS and CDR2 YFSETQ. Written as DNA, the CDR3 is TGCGCCAGCAGCTTTTCCGGGACGGCAACCTACGAGCAGTACTTC. This encodes CASSFSGTATYEQYF.

This chain joins TRBV9 and TRBJ2-5, with D perhaps matching TRBD1 or TRBD2 (5 bases each). The CDR3 has 16 residues. In germline, CDR1 is SGDLS, CDR2 YYNGEE. V was clipped by 3 bases and J by 1 base, with 16 bases between them. The CDR3 DNA sequence: TGTGCCAGCAGCGCCGGGACCACCCCTACCCAAGAGACCCAGTACTTC. Translation: CASSAGTTPTQETQYF.

The chain carries TRBV20-1 and TRBJ2-5, with 12 bases identical to TRBD2. The CDR3 is made up of 14 amino acids. The ends lost 5 bases at V and 3 bases at J; junction bases unmatched: 4. CDR1 DFQATT and CDR2 SNEGSKA come from the germline V gene (reference sequence). The CDR3 sequence is CSAPPSGREETQYF. In DNA, the CDR3 is TGCAGTGCTCCCCCTAGCGGGAGGGAAGAGACCCAGTACTTC.

The chain has TRBV4-3 and TRBJ2-1; D is undetermined. The germline V gene encodes CDR1 LGHNA and CDR2 YSLEER. Trimming took off 0 bases at V and 10 bases at J, with 13 bases between the two ends. This CDR3 spans 14 amino acids. Here the CDR3 DNA reads TGCGCCAGCAGCCAAGACCGGGTATCGGGCGAGCAGTTCTTC. This gives the protein CASSQDRVSGEQFF.

V usage is TRBV7-9 and J usage is TRBJ2-5, with 9 nucleotides matching TRBD1. The CDR3 has 16 amino acids. Germline CDR1 is SEHNR and CDR2 is FQNEAQ (reference sequence). V gave up 1 base and J gave up 4 bases; unmatched junction bases: 7. The CDR3 sequence: CASSLDPGQGRETQYF. The DNA of the CDR3 is TGTGCCAGCAGCTTAGATCCGGGACAGGGACGAGAGACCCAGTACTTC.